The 15 T cell receptor beta chains in this list originate from one sample, sequenced in a study of CD8+ T cells in alopecia areata. After isolation, RNA underwent reverse transcription to generate cDNA as the sequencing template. The assay was immunoSEQ multiplex PCR, and TCRdb's table has in-frame clones only and misses some. The sample has 190,000 or so clones, under 60% seen once. Specified treatment: oral pan-JAK inhibitor, 5-10 mg twice daily. Source: CD8+ T cells sorted from blood, taken at week 24, from a patient treated with tofacitinib. These receptor sequences come from a human donor with alopecia areata.

This sequence joins TRBV6-5 and TRBJ1-1, with D possibly being TRBD1 (5 bases). Germline CDR1 is MNHEY and CDR2 is SVGAGI. Trimming took off 5 bases at V and 0 bases at J, with 13 bases between the two ends. The CDR3 length is 15 residues. The CDR3 spells CASSVGGRMNTEAFF. The CDR3, as DNA: TGTGCCAGCAGTGTGGGGGGAAGGATGAACACTGAAGCTTTCTTT.

The CDR3 region is CASTGGASYNEQFF. CDR3 nucleotide sequence: TGTGCCAGCACCGGGGGGGCGTCCTACAATGAGCAGTTCTTC. The rearrangement uses TRBV7-9 and TRBJ2-1; 8 bases agree with TRBD2. Germline CDR1 SEHNR, CDR2 FQNEAQ (reference sequence). With V trimmed by 7 bases and J by 1 base, 3 bases remained unmatched. This CDR3 has 14 amino acids.

The chain is built from TRBV2 and TRBJ2-1; D call uncertain. The CDR3 is 14 residues long. Germline V lookup: CDR1 SNHLY, CDR2 FYNNEI. Trimming removed 2 bases at V and 5 bases at J, with 10 bases between. This CDR3 is CASSENSYDNEQFF. In DNA form, the CDR3 reads TGTGCCAGCAGTGAAAATAGTTACGACAATGAGCAGTTCTTC.

The chain uses TRBV4-1 and TRBJ2-7; no firm D call. Trimming stripped 1 base from V and 6 bases from J, with 10 bases between. Germline loops: CDR1 MGHRA, CDR2 YSYEKL. The CDR3 is 13 amino acids. CDR3 in amino acids: CASSQGGSGEQYF. CDR3 bases: TGCGCCAGCAGCCAAGGAGGCAGTGGCGAGCAGTACTTC.

This clone was detected only a few times. The chain recombines TRBV9 with TRBJ2-6; no reliable D call. Trimming took off 6 bases at V and 0 bases at J, with 4 bases between the two ends. This CDR3 comprises 13 residues. Germline CDR1 SGDLS, CDR2 YYNGEE. The CDR3 sequence is CASKSSGANVLTF. CDR3 in DNA: TGTGCCAGCAAATCCTCTGGGGCCAACGTCCTGACTTTC.

V gene TRBV6-1 combines with J gene TRBJ1-1; D not resolved. This CDR3 comprises 11 residues. V was shortened by 10 bases and J by 1 base, with 7 bases between the two germline ends. Germline lookup yields CDR1 MNHNS and CDR2 SASEGT. The CDR3 coding sequence is TGTGCCACACTAGGGAACACTGAAGCTTTCTTT. Amino acid sequence: CATLGNTEAFF.

The chain has TRBV5-1 and TRBJ2-3, with TRBD2 matching 9 bases. The CDR3 spans 18 residues. Germline V gives CDR1 SGHRS, CDR2 YFSETQ. The ends lost 2 bases at V and 2 bases at J; junction bases unmatched: 12. The CDR3 DNA sequence: TGCGCCAGCAGCTTCTCGAAACCGGGACTAGCACCCACAGATACGCAGTATTTT. It translates to CASSFSKPGLAPTDTQYF.

This sequence joins TRBV11-2 and TRBJ2-2; TRBD1 is a possible D gene (6 bases). Germline loops: CDR1 SGHAT, CDR2 FQNNGV. V dropped 3 bases and J dropped 4 bases, with 18 bases sitting between them. The length of the CDR3 is 17 residues. The CDR3 protein is CASSFATRGVATGELFF. For the CDR3, the DNA is TGTGCCAGCAGCTTCGCCACCAGGGGCGTCGCCACCGGGGAGCTGTTTTTT.

This clone was seen more than once but under ten times. V usage is TRBV5-1 and J usage is TRBJ2-1; perhaps D is TRBD1 or TRBD2 (5 bases each). Trimming stripped 0 bases from V and 5 bases from J, with 9 bases between. Germline assignment: CDR1 SGHRS and CDR2 YFSETQ. This CDR3 is 14 amino acids long. The chain's CDR3 is CASSLGDGDNEQFF. CDR3 sequence (DNA): TGCGCCAGCAGCTTGGGGGACGGGGACAATGAGCAGTTCTTC.

The table lists this clone with a few counts. The same CDR3 also results from other DNA sequences found in this sample. The chain has TRBV27 and TRBJ2-5; 8 bases are a match to TRBD2. V was clipped by 6 bases and J by 5 bases; unmatched bases: 5. CDR3 length: 13 amino acids. Per the germline V gene, CDR1 is MNHEY and CDR2 is SMNVEV (reference sequence). The CDR3 sequence is CASSRGGRETQYF. The CDR3 bases are TGTGCCAGCAGCCGGGGGGGCCGTGAGACCCAGTACTTC.

A few counts support this clone. The chain combines TRBV20-1 with TRBJ2-7, with D uncertain. Germline lookup yields CDR1 DFQATT and CDR2 SNEGSKA (reference sequence). V was trimmed by 5 bases and J by 4 bases, leaving 9 bases between them. This CDR3 contains 11 residues. The CDR3 loop is CSAVENYEQYF. Here the CDR3 DNA reads TGCAGTGCTGTAGAGAATTACGAGCAGTACTTC.

This clone turned up a few times. V and J are TRBV15 and TRBJ2-1, with TRBD1 matching 7 bases. The germline V gene encodes CDR1 LNHNV and CDR2 YYDKDF (reference sequence). Trimming at V came to 1 base and at J to 6 bases, leaving 6 bases not matched to a gene. This CDR3 region has 15 residues. CDR3 nucleotide sequence: TGTGCCACCAGCAGAGGACAGGGTATAGGCAATGAGCAGTTCTTC. Translating gives CATSRGQGIGNEQFF. The entire variable domain, with the rest obtained from reference TRBV15 and TRBJ2-1, is as follows: DAMVIQNPRYQVTQFGKPVTLSCSQTLNHNVMYWYQQKSSQAPKLLFHYYDKDFNNEADTPDNFQSRRPNTSFCFLDIRSPGLGDTAMYLCATSRGQGIGNEQFFGPGTRLTVL.

J is TRBJ2-1 and V is TRBV11-3; 9 bases agree with TRBD1. This CDR3 spans 16 amino acids. V was pared by 7 bases and J by 0 bases, with 7 bases of the junction left unmatched. The germline gives CDR1 SGHNT, CDR2 YENEEA. CDR3 in amino acids: CASTQGTGNSYNEQFF. In DNA form, the CDR3 reads TGTGCCAGCACCCAAGGGACAGGGAACTCCTACAATGAGCAGTTCTTC.

The J gene is TRBJ1-1, the V gene TRBV27, with no clear D. This CDR3 is 14 amino acids long. V lost 11 bases and J lost 2, with 18 bases in between. Germline loops: CDR1 MNHEY, CDR2 SMNVEV (reference sequence). The CDR3 DNA reads as TGTGCCCCCAGCAGCTTGAGGAAAAACACTGAAGCTTTCTTT. This translates into CAPSSLRKNTEAFF.

The chain links TRBV29-1 to TRBJ2-5; D is unresolved. Germline CDR1 SQVTM, CDR2 ANQGSEA. The CDR3 sequence is 15 residues long. Between the trimmed V and J ends, which lost 2 bases and 0 bases, there was a span of 13 bases. DNA of the CDR3: TGCAGCGTTGAACCGCGTGGGGTGCACCAAGAGACCCAGTACTTC. It yields the protein CSVEPRGVHQETQYF.